This TCR beta chain came from a study of Ad26.COV2.S vaccination and SARS-CoV-2 variants. The germline V gene encodes CDR1 SGDLS and CDR2 YYNGEE. The CDR3 contains 16 residues. V shed 3 bases and J 3 bases; nucleotides not matched to a gene: 11. Profiled with immunoSEQ multiplex PCR; TCRdb holds only in-frame clones, not every one. The table has 75,000 to 100,000 clones, 82% seen once. Material: peripheral blood, obtained after recovery from COVID-19. The chain has TRBV9 and TRBJ1-2; 7 bases are a match to TRBD1. This TCR was sampled from a human donor who had recovered from COVID-19. The CDR3 protein is CASSDRRQGVDYGYTF. The CDR3 coding sequence is TGTGCCAGCAGCGACAGACGACAGGGAGTCGACTATGGCTACACCTTC.